This TCR beta chain originates from a study of cytomegalovirus exposure and HLA in healthy donors. PCR was performed using 60 Vbeta and 13 Jbeta primers. This table comes from immunoSEQ multiplex PCR, and its TCRdb copy is limited to in-frame clones, with some not included. Of 200,000 to 250,000 clones listed, approximately 80% are singletons. Between the trimmed V and J ends, which lost 4 bases and 0 bases, there was a span of 7 bases. From germline, CDR1 is SNHLY and CDR2 FYNNEI. The CDR3 has 15 amino acids. The sequenced material came from PBMCs. The receptor's source is a woman in her 40s in good health and CMV-seronegative. The gene calls are TRBV2 and TRBJ1-6; weak D call: TRBD1 (5 bases). CDR3 bases: TGTGCCAGCAGTGGACAGAGCTCCTATAATTCACCCCTCCACTTT. It translates to CASSGQSSYNSPLHF. Looking up the rest from reference TRBV2 and TRBJ1-6 gives the full variable domain: EPEVTQTPSHQVTQMGQEVILRCVPISNHLYFYWYRQILGQKVEFLVSFYNNEISEKSEIFDDQFSVERPDGSNFTLKIRSTKLEDSAMYFCASSGQSSYNSPLHFGNGTRLTVT.